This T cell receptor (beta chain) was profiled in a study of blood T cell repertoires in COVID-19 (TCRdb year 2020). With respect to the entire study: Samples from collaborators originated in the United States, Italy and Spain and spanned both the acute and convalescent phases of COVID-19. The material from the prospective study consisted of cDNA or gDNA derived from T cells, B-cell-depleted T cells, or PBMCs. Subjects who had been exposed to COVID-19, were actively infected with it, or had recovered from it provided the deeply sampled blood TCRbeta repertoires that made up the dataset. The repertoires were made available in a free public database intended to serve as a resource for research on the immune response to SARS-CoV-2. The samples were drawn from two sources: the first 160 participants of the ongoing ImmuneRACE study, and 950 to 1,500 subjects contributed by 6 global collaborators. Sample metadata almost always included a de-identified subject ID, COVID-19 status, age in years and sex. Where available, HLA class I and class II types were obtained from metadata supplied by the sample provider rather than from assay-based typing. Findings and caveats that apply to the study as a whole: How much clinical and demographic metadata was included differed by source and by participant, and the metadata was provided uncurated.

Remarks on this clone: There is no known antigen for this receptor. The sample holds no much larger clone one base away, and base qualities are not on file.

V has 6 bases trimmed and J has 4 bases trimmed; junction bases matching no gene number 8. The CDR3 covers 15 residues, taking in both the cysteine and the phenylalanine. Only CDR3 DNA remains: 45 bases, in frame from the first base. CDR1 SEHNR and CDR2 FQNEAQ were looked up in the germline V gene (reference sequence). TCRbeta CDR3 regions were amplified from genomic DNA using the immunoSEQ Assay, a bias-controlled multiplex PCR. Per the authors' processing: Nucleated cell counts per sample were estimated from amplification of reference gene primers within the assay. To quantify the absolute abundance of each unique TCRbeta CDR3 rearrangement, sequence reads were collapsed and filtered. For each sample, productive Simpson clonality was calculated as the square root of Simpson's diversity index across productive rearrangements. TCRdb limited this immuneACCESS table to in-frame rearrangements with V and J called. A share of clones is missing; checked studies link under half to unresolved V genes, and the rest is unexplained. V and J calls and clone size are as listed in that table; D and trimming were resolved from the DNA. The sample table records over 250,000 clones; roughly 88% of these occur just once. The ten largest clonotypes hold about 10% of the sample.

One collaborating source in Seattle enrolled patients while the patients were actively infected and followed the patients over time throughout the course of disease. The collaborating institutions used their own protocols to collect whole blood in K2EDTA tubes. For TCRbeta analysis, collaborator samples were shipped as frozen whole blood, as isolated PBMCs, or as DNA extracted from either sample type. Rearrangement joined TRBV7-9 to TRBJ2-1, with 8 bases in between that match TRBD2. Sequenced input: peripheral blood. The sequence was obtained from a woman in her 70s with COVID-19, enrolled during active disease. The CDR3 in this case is CASSPTSGQYNEQFF. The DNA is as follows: TGTGCCAGCAGTCCAACTAGCGGACAATACAATGAGCAGTTCTTC.